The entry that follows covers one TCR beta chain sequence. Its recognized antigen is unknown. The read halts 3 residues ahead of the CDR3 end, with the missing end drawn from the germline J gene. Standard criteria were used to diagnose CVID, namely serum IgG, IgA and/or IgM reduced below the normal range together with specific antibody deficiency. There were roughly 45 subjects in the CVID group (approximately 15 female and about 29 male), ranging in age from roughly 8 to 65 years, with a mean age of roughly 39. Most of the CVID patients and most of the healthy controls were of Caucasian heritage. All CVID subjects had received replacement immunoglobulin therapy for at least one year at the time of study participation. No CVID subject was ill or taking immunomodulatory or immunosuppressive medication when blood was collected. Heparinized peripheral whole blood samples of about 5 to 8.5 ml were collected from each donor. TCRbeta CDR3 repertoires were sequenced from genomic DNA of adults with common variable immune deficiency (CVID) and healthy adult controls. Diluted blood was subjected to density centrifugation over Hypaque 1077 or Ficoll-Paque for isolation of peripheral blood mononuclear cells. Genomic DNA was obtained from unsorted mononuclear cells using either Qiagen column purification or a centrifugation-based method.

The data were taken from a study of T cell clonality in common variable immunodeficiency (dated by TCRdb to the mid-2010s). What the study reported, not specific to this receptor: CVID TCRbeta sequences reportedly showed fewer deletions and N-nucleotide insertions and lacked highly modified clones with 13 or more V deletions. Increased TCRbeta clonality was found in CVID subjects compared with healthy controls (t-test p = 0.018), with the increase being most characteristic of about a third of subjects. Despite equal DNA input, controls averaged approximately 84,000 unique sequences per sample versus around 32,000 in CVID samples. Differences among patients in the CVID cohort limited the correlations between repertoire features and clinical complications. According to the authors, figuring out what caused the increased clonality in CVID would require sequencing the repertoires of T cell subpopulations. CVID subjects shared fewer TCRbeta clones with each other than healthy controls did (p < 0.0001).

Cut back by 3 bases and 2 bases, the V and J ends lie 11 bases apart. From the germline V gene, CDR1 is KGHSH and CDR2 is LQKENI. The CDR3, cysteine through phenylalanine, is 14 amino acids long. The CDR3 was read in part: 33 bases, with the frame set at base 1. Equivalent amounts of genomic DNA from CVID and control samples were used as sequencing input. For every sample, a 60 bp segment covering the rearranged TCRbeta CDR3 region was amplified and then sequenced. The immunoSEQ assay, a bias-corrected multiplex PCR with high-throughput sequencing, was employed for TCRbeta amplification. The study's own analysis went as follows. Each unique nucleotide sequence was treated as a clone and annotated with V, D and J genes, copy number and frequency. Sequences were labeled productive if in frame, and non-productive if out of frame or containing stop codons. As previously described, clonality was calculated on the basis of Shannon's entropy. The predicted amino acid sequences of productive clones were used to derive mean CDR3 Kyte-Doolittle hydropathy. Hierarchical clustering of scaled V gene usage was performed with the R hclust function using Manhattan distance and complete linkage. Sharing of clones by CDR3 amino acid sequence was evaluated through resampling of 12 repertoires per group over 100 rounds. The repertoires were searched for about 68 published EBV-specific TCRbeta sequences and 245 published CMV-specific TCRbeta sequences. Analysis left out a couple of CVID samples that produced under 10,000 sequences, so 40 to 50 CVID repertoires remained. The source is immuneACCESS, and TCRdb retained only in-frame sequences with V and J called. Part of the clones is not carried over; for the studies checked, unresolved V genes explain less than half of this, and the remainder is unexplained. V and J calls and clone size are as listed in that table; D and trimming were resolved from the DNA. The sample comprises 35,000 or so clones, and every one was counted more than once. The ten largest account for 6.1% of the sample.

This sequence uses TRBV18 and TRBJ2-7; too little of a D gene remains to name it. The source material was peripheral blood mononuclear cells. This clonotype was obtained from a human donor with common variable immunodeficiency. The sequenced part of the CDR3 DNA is TGTGCCAGCTCACCCTCGAACGCAGCCTACGAG. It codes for CASSPSNAAYE. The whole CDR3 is CASSPSNAAYEQYF.